The source of this T cell receptor (beta chain) is a study of cytomegalovirus exposure and HLA in healthy donors. Study-wide points: A list of 164 TCR beta chains associated with cytomegalovirus was given. A classifier reportedly called cytomegalovirus status with high sensitivity and specificity. Because they were indistinguishable, some V segments, including TRBV6-2 and TRBV6-3, were excluded.

The germline V gene encodes CDR1 SGDLS and CDR2 YYNGEE. The V end lost 0 bases, the J end lost 0 bases, and 10 bases lay between the germline ends. CDR3 length: 16 amino acids. A multiplex PCR was run with 60 Vbeta primers and 13 Jbeta primers. The data were produced by immunoSEQ multiplex PCR, yet TCRdb's version contains in-frame clones alone and is incomplete. This table holds about 170,000 clones, around 85% found once. As regards this clone: Its antigen is not known.

Though nominally healthy at sampling, donors likely had unrecorded immune exposures. V gene TRBV9 combines with J gene TRBJ2-1; D remains ambiguous. This sequence originates from a male donor in good health and CMV-seronegative. The sample was PBMCs. CDR3: CASSVVDIPSYNEQFF. The CDR3 bases are TGTGCCAGCAGCGTAGTAGACATTCCCTCCTACAATGAGCAGTTCTTC.